Listed below are T cell receptor beta chains from one sample, sequenced in a study of cytomegalovirus exposure and HLA in healthy donors. Here immunoSEQ multiplex PCR was the method, and the copy in TCRdb shows in-frame clones only, minus some. This sample has about 91,000 clones, with about 89% found just once. Sequencing was done on a sample of PBMCs. These receptor sequences come from a man aged 25-40 years in good health and CMV-seropositive. The CDR3 runs from the conserved cysteine through the conserved F or W. A D gene is named only where the DNA matches it firmly. The size entry is marked missing in some rows and otherwise reads once, few, many or a size class.

D: TRBD2; V: TRBV7-9; J: TRBJ2-7; size: NA; CDR3: CASSLLAGVGYEQYF; DNA: TGTGCCAGCAGCCTCCTAGCGGGAGTTGGCTACGAGCAGTACTTC
D: TRBD1; V: TRBV25-1; J: TRBJ1-2; size: NA; CDR3: CASSYHRGPNYGYTF; DNA: TGTGCCAGCAGCTACCACAGGGGACCTAACTATGGCTACACCTTC
D: TRBD1; V: TRBV6-1; J: TRBJ2-7; size: NA; CDR3: CASSSDRVSYEQYF; DNA: TGTGCCAGCAGTAGCGACAGGGTTTCCTACGAGCAGTACTTC
D: NA; V: TRBV5-1; J: TRBJ1-5; size: NA; CDR3: CASSLDGQYQPQHF; DNA: TGCGCCAGCAGCTTGGACGGACAGTATCAGCCCCAGCATTTT
D: TRBD2; V: TRBV19; J: TRBJ2-7; size: NA; CDR3: CATHPGTSGYEQYF; DNA: TGTGCCACCCACCCCGGGACTAGCGGCTACGAGCAGTACTTC
D: NA; V: TRBV4-1; J: TRBJ2-3; size: NA; CDR3: CASSHPLMGGDTQYF; DNA: TGCGCCAGCAGCCACCCCCTCATGGGAGGAGATACGCAGTATTTT
D: TRBD1; V: TRBV5-4; J: TRBJ2-5; size: once; CDR3: CASSLDTGVGETQYF; DNA: TGTGCCAGCAGCTTGGACACAGGGGTGGGAGAGACCCAGTACTTC
D: NA; V: TRBV10-1; J: TRBJ1-2; size: NA; CDR3: CASSEGPSFGYTF; DNA: TGCGCCAGCAGTGAGGGCCCGTCTTTTGGCTACACCTTC
D: NA; V: TRBV19; J: TRBJ2-1; size: once; CDR3: CASSEYNEQFF; DNA: TGTGCCAGTAGTGAGTACAATGAGCAGTTCTTC
D: TRBD1; V: TRBV6-5; J: TRBJ2-7; size: once; CDR3: CASHTGGYEQYF; DNA: TGTGCCAGCCACACAGGGGGCTACGAGCAGTACTTC
D: NA; V: TRBV10-1; J: TRBJ2-2; size: NA; CDR3: CASTPRRSPAGELFF; DNA: TGCGCCAGCACCCCAAGGAGGTCTCCGGCCGGGGAGCTGTTTTTT
D: NA; V: TRBV28; J: TRBJ2-7; size: few; CDR3: CATERTESSYEQYF; DNA: TGTGCGACGGAGAGGACAGAGAGCTCCTACGAGCAGTACTTC
D: TRBD2; V: TRBV9; J: TRBJ2-2; size: NA; CDR3: CASSSRASGRYTGELFF; DNA: TGTGCCAGCAGCAGTAGGGCTAGCGGGAGGTACACCGGGGAGCTGTTTTTT
D: TRBD2; V: TRBV5-6; J: TRBJ2-1; size: few; CDR3: CASSHGASGRLFHEQFF; DNA: TGTGCCAGCAGCCACGGGGCTAGCGGGAGACTATTCCATGAGCAGTTCTTC
D: TRBD1; V: TRBV5-4; J: TRBJ1-2; size: NA; CDR3: CASSLDRGVSGYTF; DNA: TGTGCCAGCAGCTTAGACAGGGGGGTCAGTGGCTACACCTTC
D: TRBD2; V: TRBV4-1; J: TRBJ2-5; size: NA; CDR3: CASSHPPGLAGHGETQYF; DNA: TGCGCCAGCAGCCATCCTCCGGGACTAGCGGGCCACGGAGAGACCCAGTACTTC
D: NA; V: TRBV6-5; J: TRBJ1-1; size: few; CDR3: CASSYSYRSEAFF; DNA: TGTGCCAGCAGTTACTCATACAGGTCTGAAGCTTTCTTT
D: TRBD2; V: TRBV10-3; J: TRBJ2-7; size: NA; CDR3: CAVKGGLAGDEQYF; DNA: TGTGCCGTCAAGGGGGGGCTAGCGGGAGACGAGCAGTACTTC
D: NA; V: TRBV11-2; J: TRBJ2-3; size: NA; CDR3: CASSLIITDTQYF; DNA: TGTGCCAGCAGCTTAATTATCACAGATACGCAGTATTTT
D: TRBD1; V: TRBV2; J: TRBJ2-5; size: NA; CDR3: CASNRDRGLETQYF; DNA: TGTGCCAGCAACCGGGACAGGGGGCTTGAGACCCAGTACTTC
D: TRBD2; V: TRBV5-1; J: TRBJ2-7; size: NA; CDR3: CASQPGGRVNEQYF; DNA: TGCGCCAGCCAGCCGGGAGGGCGTGTCAACGAGCAGTACTTC
D: NA; V: TRBV7-9; J: TRBJ2-5; size: NA; CDR3: CASSQTGTLRETQYF; DNA: TGTGCCAGCAGCCAAACCGGGACTTTGAGGGAGACCCAGTACTTC
D: NA; V: TRBV11-2; J: TRBJ1-5; size: NA; CDR3: CASSLDRGQPQHF; DNA: TGTGCCAGCAGCTTAGATCGGGGTCAGCCCCAGCATTTT
D: TRBD2; V: TRBV10-1; J: TRBJ2-7; size: NA; CDR3: CASNIVTSGAFEQYF; DNA: TGCGCCAGCAACATCGTGACTAGCGGGGCTTTCGAGCAGTACTTC
D: NA; V: TRBV28; J: TRBJ1-4; size: NA; CDR3: CASRDVTGSDEKLFF; DNA: TGTGCCAGCAGAGACGTAACCGGGTCTGATGAAAAACTGTTTTTT
D: TRBD1; V: TRBV13; J: TRBJ1-1; size: NA; CDR3: CASSLGDRGIAEAFF; DNA: TGTGCCAGCAGCTTAGGGGACAGGGGTATCGCTGAAGCTTTCTTT
D: TRBD2; V: TRBV6-1; J: TRBJ2-3; size: NA; CDR3: CASSLKRESADTQYF; DNA: TGTGCCAGCAGCCTCAAGCGGGAGTCTGCGGATACGCAGTATTTT
D: TRBD1; V: TRBV4-2; J: TRBJ1-6; size: NA; CDR3: CASSQDDRGLAPLHF; DNA: TGTGCCAGCAGCCAAGATGACAGGGGGCTAGCACCCCTCCACTTT
D: NA; V: TRBV5-1; J: TRBJ2-7; size: once; CDR3: CASSVTGSSYEQYF; DNA: TGCGCCAGCAGCGTTACGGGATCTAGCTACGAGCAGTACTTC
D: TRBD2; V: TRBV10-3; J: TRBJ2-7; size: NA; CDR3: CAISDPAGAVEQYF; DNA: TGTGCCATCAGTGACCCCGCGGGAGCGGTGGAGCAGTACTTC
D: NA; V: TRBV4-1; J: TRBJ2-6; size: NA; CDR3: CASSQEGSHSGANVLTF; DNA: TGCGCCAGCAGCCAAGAAGGTAGCCACTCTGGGGCCAACGTCCTGACTTTC
D: TRBD2; V: TRBV6-5; J: TRBJ2-7; size: NA; CDR3: CASSYHGGGSSYEQYF; DNA: TGTGCCAGCAGTTACCACGGGGGGGGGAGCTCCTACGAGCAGTACTTC
D: NA; V: TRBV9; J: TRBJ2-7; size: NA; CDR3: CASSVAPGDEQYF; DNA: TGTGCCAGCAGCGTAGCTCCAGGGGACGAGCAGTACTTC